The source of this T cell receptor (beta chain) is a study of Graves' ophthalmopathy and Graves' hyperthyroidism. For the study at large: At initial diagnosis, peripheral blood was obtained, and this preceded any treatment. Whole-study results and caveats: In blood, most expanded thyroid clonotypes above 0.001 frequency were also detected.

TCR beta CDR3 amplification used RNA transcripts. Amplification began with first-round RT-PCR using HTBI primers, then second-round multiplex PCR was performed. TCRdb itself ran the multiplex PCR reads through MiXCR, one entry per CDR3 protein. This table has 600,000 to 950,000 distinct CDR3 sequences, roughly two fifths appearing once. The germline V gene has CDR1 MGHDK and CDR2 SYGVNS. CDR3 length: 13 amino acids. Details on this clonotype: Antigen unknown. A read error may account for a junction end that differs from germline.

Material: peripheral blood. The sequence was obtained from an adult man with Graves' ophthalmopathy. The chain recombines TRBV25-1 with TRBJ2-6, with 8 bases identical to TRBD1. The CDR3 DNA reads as TGTGCCAGCAGCCTCAGGGGGCAATGGACTGAAGCTTTC. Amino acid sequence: CASSLRGQWTEAF.